This is a list of T cell receptor beta chains from one sample in a study of shared clonotypes between healthy human individuals. Assay: immunoSEQ multiplex PCR; the TCRdb copy retains only in-frame clones and omits some. The table has around 1.6 million clones, about 98% seen once. Sequenced sample: naive CD4+ T cells sorted from blood. These receptors all come from a man aged 30-40 years in good health. Each CDR3 is given with its conserved first and last residue. The order of the fields is clone size, J gene, V gene, D gene, CDR3 DNA, CDR3 protein. The D gene is left open where the match is weak. For some rows the clone size is stated as once, few or many, or as a class when expanded; others skip it.

NA,TRBJ1-4,TRBV5-4,TRBD1,TGTGCCAGCAGTCGCCGGGACAGGGCTAATGAAAAACTGTTTTTT,CASSRRDRANEKLFF
once,TRBJ1-5,TRBV30,NA,TGTGCCTGGAGTGTAACAGGCTATAGCAATCAGCCCCAGCATTTT,CAWSVTGYSNQPQHF
NA,TRBJ2-2,TRBV5-4,NA,TGTGCCAGCAGCTTGGAGGGGACGAACACCGGGGAGCTGTTTTTT,CASSLEGTNTGELFF
NA,TRBJ2-3,TRBV20-1,NA,TGCAGTGCTAGCCAGGGAGATACGCAGTATTTT,CSASQGDTQYF
NA,TRBJ2-2,TRBV28,TRBD1,TGTGCCAGCAGGCTTACAGGGGGCGCCGACACCGGGGAGCTGTTTTTT,CASRLTGGADTGELFF
NA,TRBJ2-7,TRBV7-9,NA,TGTGCCAGCGGTGACGGCTCCTACGAGCAGTACTTC,CASGDGSYEQYF
NA,TRBJ1-1,TRBV10-3,TRBD1,TGTGCCACCGGGACAGCAGAGAACACTGAAGCTTTCTTT,CATGTAENTEAFF
NA,TRBJ2-1,TRBV10-3,TRBD2,TGTGCCATCAGTGCTACTAGCGGGCAGTGGGTCAATGAGCAGTTCTTC,CAISATSGQWVNEQFF
NA,TRBJ1-5,TRBV14,NA,TGTGCCAGCAGCCAAGTCGGGCCGATGAATCAGCCCCAGCATTTT,CASSQVGPMNQPQHF
NA,TRBJ1-3,TRBV11-2,NA,TGTGCCAGCAGCTTTCAGAGCTCTGGAAACACCATATATTTT,CASSFQSSGNTIYF
NA,TRBJ2-7,TRBV19,TRBD2,TGTGCCAGTAAAAAAGCGGGGACTAGCGGATACGAGCAGTACTTC,CASKKAGTSGYEQYF
NA,TRBJ2-7,TRBV18,TRBD2,TGTGCCAGCTCACCTCTATCTGTAATCGCGGGAGGCAATGAGCAGTACTTC,CASSPLSVIAGGNEQYF
NA,TRBJ2-1,TRBV5-1,TRBD2,TGCGCCAGCAGCTCCGACGGGAGGGCCGAATACAATGAGCAGTTCTTC,CASSSDGRAEYNEQFF
NA,TRBJ2-6,TRBV18,NA,TGTGCCAGCTCACCACTACCCCAGGGGACTGGGGCCAACGTCCTGACTTTC,CASSPLPQGTGANVLTF
NA,TRBJ1-1,TRBV15,NA,TGTGCCACCAGCAGAGATTATTTCTTGGGACAACAGAACACTGAAGCTTTCTTT,CATSRDYFLGQQNTEAFF
NA,TRBJ1-3,TRBV9,NA,TGTGCCAGCAGCGGGTTGCTCTCTGGAAACACCATATATTTT,CASSGLLSGNTIYF
once,TRBJ2-5,TRBV28,NA,TGTGCCAGCAGTCCTCCACCGGGGGTAGGGCAAGAGACCCAGTACTTC,CASSPPPGVGQETQYF
NA,TRBJ1-1,TRBV5-6,NA,TGTGCCAGCAGCCCCGGTCTGAACACTGAAGCTTTCTTT,CASSPGLNTEAFF
NA,TRBJ2-7,TRBV11-2,NA,TGTGCCAGCAGCTTTTTGCGATTTGGCTACGAGCAGTACTTC,CASSFLRFGYEQYF
NA,TRBJ2-1,TRBV18,TRBD2,TGTGCCAGCTCACCCCAGCGGGGGTCCTACAATGAGCAGTTCTTC,CASSPQRGSYNEQFF
NA,TRBJ2-7,TRBV19,TRBD1,TGTGCCAGTAGTATTCCGGACAGGGTCTACGAGCAGTACTTC,CASSIPDRVYEQYF
NA,TRBJ2-5,TRBV5-1,NA,TGCGCCAGCAGCTTGAACGGTTGGGGAGAGACCCAGTACTTC,CASSLNGWGETQYF
NA,TRBJ2-1,TRBV10-3,TRBD2,TGTGCCATCAGTACAGGACTAGGTATGAACGATGAGCAGTTCTTC,CAISTGLGMNDEQFF
NA,TRBJ1-2,TRBV7-2,NA,TGTGCCAGCAGCTTAAATCTACAGCAAGCTAACTATGGCTACACCTTC,CASSLNLQQANYGYTF
NA,TRBJ1-2,TRBV9,NA,TGTGCCAGCAGCGTAGATCCGATGGGCTTAGGCTACACCTTC,CASSVDPMGLGYTF
NA,TRBJ2-1,TRBV29-1,TRBD2,TGCAGCGTTGCGAGGCGACAGAGAGCGGGACGAAAGGATGAGCAGTTCTTC,CSVARRQRAGRKDEQFF
NA,TRBJ2-2,TRBV7-7,NA,TGTGCTAGCAGCCATGGCACCGGGGAGCTGTTTTTT,CASSHGTGELFF
NA,TRBJ1-4,TRBV5-6,NA,TGTGCCAGCAGCCCCGGGACCGTGAATGAAAAACTGTTTTTT,CASSPGTVNEKLFF
NA,TRBJ1-1,TRBV7-3,TRBD1,TGTGCCAGCAGCCCCACGACAGGGGGGATTGGTGAAGCTTTCTTT,CASSPTTGGIGEAFF
NA,TRBJ1-1,TRBV27,NA,TGTGCCAGCAGTTTTAGGTTCTCGGACGTCCGGAGGGGTATAGGCACTGAAGCTTTCTTT,CASSFRFSDVRRGIGTEAFF
NA,TRBJ2-1,TRBV2,NA,TGTGCCAGCAGGGAAAGATGGGATGAGCAGTTCTTC,CASRERWDEQFF
NA,TRBJ2-5,TRBV5-1,TRBD1,TGCGCCAGCAGCGCCGGGACAGTAGAAGAGACCCAGTACTTC,CASSAGTVEETQYF
NA,TRBJ2-7,TRBV27,NA,TGTGCCAGCCGATTCCAGGTTGGTGGGGCCTACGAGCAGTACTTC,CASRFQVGGAYEQYF
NA,TRBJ2-7,TRBV5-1,TRBD1,TGCGCCAGCAGCGCGGCCGGGACAGGCGTTAACGAGCAGTACTTC,CASSAAGTGVNEQYF
NA,TRBJ2-1,TRBV13,TRBD2,TGTGCCAGCAGCTTAGAAATGGCGGGAGGGCTCGATGAGCAGTTCTTC,CASSLEMAGGLDEQFF
NA,TRBJ2-1,TRBV7-8,TRBD2,TGTGCCAGCATCCCGATGAGAGCGACTAGCGGAGGTACCTACAATGAGCAGTTCTTC,CASIPMRATSGGTYNEQFF
NA,TRBJ2-7,TRBV6-6,TRBD1,TGTGCCAGCATTGGACAGGGGGCGACCTACGAGCAGTACTTC,CASIGQGATYEQYF
NA,TRBJ1-1,TRBV9,NA,TGTGCCAGCAGCGCCGCCCAGGGCGACACTGAAGCTTTCTTT,CASSAAQGDTEAFF
once,TRBJ2-7,TRBV6-7,NA,TGTGCCAGCAGTTACTCGTTGACTCCCTACGAGCAGTACTTC,CASSYSLTPYEQYF
NA,TRBJ2-7,TRBV28,TRBD2,TGTGCCAGCAGTTCGGGCGGGACTAGCATCGAGCAGTACTTC,CASSSGGTSIEQYF
once,TRBJ2-5,TRBV29-1,TRBD1,TGCAGCGTGCAGGGGGCTGAAGAGACCCAGTACTTC,CSVQGAEETQYF
once,TRBJ1-4,TRBV2,NA,TGTGCCAGCACGGTGTCTTGGCTAACTAATGAAAAACTGTTTTTT,CASTVSWLTNEKLFF
NA,TRBJ2-3,TRBV9,NA,TGTGCCAGCAGCGTAGGAACCACAGATACGCAGTATTTT,CASSVGTTDTQYF
NA,TRBJ2-7,TRBV10-1,NA,TGCGCCAGCAGTGAGTCTGATACCCCCTACGAGCAGTACTTC,CASSESDTPYEQYF
NA,TRBJ2-5,TRBV7-8,TRBD2,TGTGCCAGCAGCCGCCTGTCCGGGAGGGGCGAGACCCAGTACTTC,CASSRLSGRGETQYF
NA,TRBJ2-7,TRBV5-1,NA,TGCGCCAGCAGCTTGGGTCAGGTTGACGAGCAGTACTTC,CASSLGQVDEQYF
NA,TRBJ2-1,TRBV18,NA,TGTGCCAGCGCATCATCCAGACTAGTAACCTCCAATGAGCAGTTCTTC,CASASSRLVTSNEQFF
NA,TRBJ1-3,TRBV14,NA,TGTGCCAGCAGCCAAGTGGGCAGGGGTTCTGGAAACACCATATATTTT,CASSQVGRGSGNTIYF
NA,TRBJ1-2,TRBV5-1,NA,TGCGCCAGCAGCTCTCCCGGAAGGTCGGATGGCTACACCTTC,CASSSPGRSDGYTF
NA,TRBJ2-2,TRBV15,TRBD2,TGTGCCACCAGCAGAGAATACGGGGCGGCTAGCGGTAACACCGGGGAGCTGTTTTTT,CATSREYGAASGNTGELFF
NA,TRBJ2-2,TRBV11-2,NA,TGTGCCAGCAGCTTAGGGTCCCGACCAACCGGGGAGCTGTTTTTT,CASSLGSRPTGELFF
NA,TRBJ2-5,TRBV27,NA,TGTGCCAGCAGGGGAAGCATCACACAGGCATCCTACCAAGAGACCCAGTACTTC,CASRGSITQASYQETQYF
NA,TRBJ1-1,TRBV6-5,NA,TGTGCCAGCAGTCTCGGTTTAATGAACACTGAAGCTTTCTTT,CASSLGLMNTEAFF